This passage covers 12 T cell receptor beta chains from one sample sequenced in a study of vaccination effects on CD4 cells after COVID-19. ViraFEST expansion of antigen-specific CD4+ T cells with viral peptide pools preceded sequencing. The culture ran for roughly 10 days before CD4+ T cells were isolated. Nucleocapsid antibody tests were negative, and the vaccine recipients had no prior SARS-CoV-2 infection. The table came from immunoSEQ multiplex PCR; TCRdb's copy has only in-frame clones and leaves some out. The sample lists over 30,000 clones, 70% occurring once. These receptors' antigens are unknown. Material: CD4+ T cells from PBMCs cultured with SARS-CoV-2 spike peptides, obtained before COVID-19 vaccination. Receptor source: a human donor who received a COVID-19 vaccine.

The rearrangement uses TRBV5-5 and TRBJ2-2, with no clear D. Germline V gene lookup returns CDR1 SGHKS and CDR2 YYEKEE (reference sequence). V shed 2 bases and J shed 1 base, with 24 bases lying between them. The CDR3 runs 20 residues. The CDR3 nucleotides read TGTGCCAGCAGCTTTCGTATGGCTCGCGTCTTGGGGTTGAACACCGGGGAGCTGTTTTTT. Translating gives CASSFRMARVLGLNTGELFF.

This clone was seen only a few times. The chain is built from TRBV6-5 and TRBJ1-5; TRBD1 matches at 8 bases. CDR1 and CDR2 from the germline V gene are MNHEY and SVGAGI. The length of the CDR3 is 14 residues. Germline trimming cut 6 bases from V and 2 bases from J; bases unmatched to any gene: 3. The chain's CDR3 is CASSATGGNQPQHF. The CDR3 region has the DNA TGTGCCAGCAGCGCGACAGGGGGCAATCAGCCCCAGCATTTT.

Comments on this clone: The same CDR3 can be traced to other DNA sequences in this sample. The CDR3 loop reads CASSLVYEQYF. CDR3 in DNA: TGTGCCAGCAGCTTGGTCTACGAGCAGTACTTC. The V and J genes are TRBV7-2 and TRBJ2-7; D unresolved. The germline V gene encodes CDR1 SGHTA and CDR2 FQGNSA. This CDR3 has 11 amino acids. V lost 3 bases and J lost 3, with 3 bases in between.

The rearrangement joins TRBV5-4 to TRBJ2-2; TRBD2 is a possible D gene (5 bases). V was pared by 4 bases and J by 1 base, with 11 bases between. The length of the CDR3 is 15 residues. Germline assignment: CDR1 SGHNT and CDR2 YYREEE (reference sequence). The CDR3 DNA reads as TGTGCCAGCAGCACCGGTGAGGGGAACACCGGGGAGCTGTTTTTT. Translating gives CASSTGEGNTGELFF. The full variable domain, its missing parts supplied by reference TRBV5-4 and TRBJ2-2, is ETGVTQSPTHLIKTRGQQVTLRCSSQSGHNTVSWYQQALGQGPQFIFQYYREEENGRGNFPPRFSGLQFPNYSSELNVNALELDDSALYLCASSTGEGNTGELFFGEGSRLTVL.

The V call is TRBV6-6, the J call TRBJ1-2; tentative D call: TRBD1 (5 bases). This CDR3 contains 13 residues. From germline, CDR1 is MNHNY and CDR2 SVGAGI (reference sequence). The germline V and J ends were trimmed by 6 bases and 3 bases, with 11 bases remaining between them. CDR3 DNA: TGTGCCAGCAGCCTCCAGGGAGACTATGGCTACACCTTC. It codes for CASSLQGDYGYTF.

This clone was detected only a few times. The chain is built from TRBV5-6 and TRBJ1-1; D is unresolved. CDR1 and CDR2 (germline): SGHDT, YYEEEE. There are 15 residues in the CDR3. The V gene lost 4 bases and the J gene lost 4 bases, with 17 bases spanning the gap. CDR3 protein: CASSRSRRERTEAFF. The DNA of the CDR3 is TGTGCCAGCAGCAGGAGTAGACGGGAGCGCACTGAAGCTTTCTTT.

This clone was counted only a few times. The CDR3 DNA is TGTGCCAGCAGCGTATCAACCGGGACGGACTATGGCTACACCTTC. Translated: CASSVSTGTDYGYTF. This chain uses TRBV9 with TRBJ1-2; perhaps TRBD1 as D (5 bases). The CDR3 loop spans 15 amino acids. The V gene lost 1 base and the J gene lost 3 bases, with 13 bases spanning the gap. Per germline, CDR1 SGDLS and CDR2 YYNGEE. Full variable domain (remainder filled in from reference TRBV9 and TRBJ1-2): DSGVTQTPKHLITATGQRVTLRCSPRSGDLSVYWYQQSLDQGLQFLIQYYNGEERAKGNILERFSAQQFPDLHSELNLSSLELGDSALYFCASSVSTGTDYGYTFGSGTRLTVV.

In its sample, this clone was seen a few times. The DNA of the CDR3 is TGTGCCAGCAGTTCTCAAAGGGGGCGTATGTTTCGGAGCAATCAGCCCCAGCATTTT. It yields the protein CASSSQRGRMFRSNQPQHF. This sequence joins TRBV28 and TRBJ1-5; the match to TRBD1 covers 7 bases. The germline gives CDR1 MDHEN, CDR2 SYDVKM. J was trimmed by 1 base and V by 4 bases; bases with no gene match: 16. The CDR3 sequence is 19 residues long.

This chain connects TRBV14 to TRBJ1-2; tentatively, D is TRBD1 (5 bases). Deletions cut 4 bases from V and 4 bases from J, with 16 bases between. This CDR3 contains 15 residues. The germline gives CDR1 SGHDN, CDR2 FVKESK. The CDR3 here is CASSPPPPGGYGYTF. In DNA form, the CDR3 reads TGTGCCAGCAGCCCCCCGCCCCCGGGGGGCTATGGCTACACCTTC.

This clone was detected once. The gene calls are TRBV5-1 and TRBJ1-4; the D is unclear. CDR1 SGHRS and CDR2 YFSETQ come from the germline V gene. Trimming took 4 bases from V and 4 from J, leaving 14 bases between them. The CDR3 totals 15 residues. CDR3 protein: CASSRMSGDNEKLFF. The CDR3 DNA reads TGCGCCAGCAGCCGAATGTCGGGTGATAATGAAAAACTGTTTTTT.

DNA for the CDR3: TGTGCCAGCAACCGGGGCAGACCAAACACCGGGGAGCTGTTTTTT. It specifies CASNRGRPNTGELFF. The chain employs TRBV28 and TRBJ2-2; D assignment may be TRBD1 or TRBD2 (5 bases each). V shed 7 bases and J shed 2 bases, with 14 bases lying between them. The CDR3 is 15 amino acids. CDR1 is MDHEN and CDR2 is SYDVKM in the germline V gene.

The V and J genes are TRBV5-4 and TRBJ2-7; D is ambiguous. The CDR3 has 13 amino acids. Germline values: CDR1 SGHNT, CDR2 YYREEE (reference sequence). V dropped 0 bases and J dropped 2 bases, with 6 bases sitting between them. The CDR3, as DNA: TGTGCCAGCAGCTTGGATACAACCTACGAGCAGTACTTC. This encodes CASSLDTTYEQYF.